The clone carrying this T cell receptor beta chain was observed a few times. The target antigen is unknown. The data stem from a study of response to subunit inactivated influenza vaccine. TCRdb reprocessed the RT-PCR reads via MiXCR and lists one record per CDR3 protein. Among a few hundred thousand distinct CDR3 sequences listed, about 10% were seen once. Looked up from germline, CDR1 is LNHNV and CDR2 is YYDKDF (reference sequence). This CDR3 has 16 amino acids. The V gene end was trimmed by 7 bases and the J gene end by 2 bases; junction bases not matched to a gene: 7. Study-level results: The authors offered the suggestion that each seasonal influenza vaccination recruits few new T cells.

This chain connects TRBV15 to TRBJ2-5; 13 bases are shared with TRBD2. The source of this sequence is a man aged 50 or older who received an inactivated influenza vaccine. The sample was PBMCs from blood, taken about 40 days after vaccination. CDR3 residues: CATKRGTSGTQETQYF. The CDR3, as DNA: TGTGCCACCAAAAGAGGGACTAGCGGGACACAAGAGACCCAGTACTTC.